These T cell receptor beta chains were read from a single sample in a study of human T cells and chemical hapten exposure. TCRdb recomputed calls from the RACE reads with MiXCR, one row per CDR3 protein. This table has over 55,000 distinct CDR3 sequences, more than 9% appearing once. The material sequenced was whole blood, taken in connection with sensitization to the hapten diphenylcyclopropenone (DPC). All receptors derive from a man aged 35 to 55 with alopecia areata. Some clones in this sample may be carry-over from other donors' samples. The CDR3 runs from the conserved cysteine through the conserved F or W. The D gene is left open where the match is weak. Where a row states a size, it is once, few, many or the class of an expanded clone; other rows omit it.

clone_size	d_call	v_call	j_call	cdr3_aa	cdr3_nt
many	NA	TRBV19	TRBJ1-2	CASSIGVGYTF	TGTGCCAGTAGTATCGGGGTTGGCTACACCTTC
NA	TRBD2	TRBV7-2	TRBJ2-1	CASSLARGPGTSSYNEQFF	TGTGCCAGCAGCTTAGCCCGCGGTCCCGGGACTAGCAGTTACAATGAGCAGTTCTTC
many	NA	TRBV6-2/TRBV6-3	TRBJ2-7	CASAAGPTYEQYF	TGTGCCAGCGCCGCCGGGCCAACCTACGAGCAGTACTTC
NA	NA	TRBV28	TRBJ2-5	CASRPMKGRAQETQYF	TGTGCCAGCAGACCGATGAAGGGGCGGGCCCAAGAGACCCAGTACTTC
many	NA	TRBV6-6	TRBJ2-5	CASSYGGMGQETQYF	TGTGCCAGCAGTTATGGCGGGATGGGCCAAGAGACCCAGTACTTC
NA	NA	TRBV7-2	TRBJ2-2	CASSKAPGAITNTGELFF	TGTGCCAGCAGCAAAGCCCCGGGAGCCATAACGAACACCGGGGAGCTGTTTTTT
NA	TRBD1	TRBV28	TRBJ2-5	CASATGGQETQYF	TGTGCCAGCGCTACAGGGGGACAAGAGACCCAGTACTTC
many	NA	TRBV5-5	TRBJ1-5	CASSHGPYPNQPQHF	TGTGCCAGCAGCCATGGACCGTATCCCAATCAGCCCCAGCATTTT
many	NA	TRBV20-1	TRBJ2-4	CSAPGTAKNIQYF	TGCAGTGCCCCTGGGACAGCCAAAAACATTCAGTACTTC
NA	TRBD1	TRBV2	TRBJ2-1	CASSGQGYNEQFF	TGTGCCAGCAGTGGACAGGGATACAATGAGCAGTTCTTC
many	NA	TRBV28	TRBJ2-1	CASSPSVKAEQFF	TGTGCCAGCAGTCCCAGCGTCAAGGCAGAGCAGTTCTTC
few	NA	TRBV12-3/TRBV12-4	TRBJ2-2	CASSPMGPPNTGELFF	TGTGCCAGCAGTCCTATGGGCCCACCGAACACCGGGGAGCTGTTTTTT
once	TRBD2	TRBV11-2	TRBJ2-7	CASSLSGAIYEQYF	TGTGCCAGCAGCTTAAGCGGGGCGATCTACGAGCAGTACTTC
few	NA	TRBV6-2/TRBV6-3	TRBJ2-7	CASSYQPYEQYF	TGTGCCAGCAGTTATCAGCCTTACGAGCAGTACTTC
NA	NA	TRBV4-3	TRBJ2-5	CASSQELGQKETQYF	TGCGCCAGCAGCCAAGAATTGGGCCAGAAAGAGACCCAGTACTTC
many	NA	TRBV12-3/TRBV12-4	TRBJ2-2	CASSFSEELFF	TGTGCCAGCAGTTTTTCGGAGGAGCTGTTTTTT
NA	NA	TRBV7-2	TRBJ2-7	CASSSRRDTYEQYF	TGTGCCAGCAGCTCCAGGAGGGACACCTACGAGCAGTACTTC
many	NA	TRBV7-6	TRBJ2-7	CASSLDTSGPTYEQYF	TGTGCCAGCAGCTTAGATACCAGCGGGCCCACCTACGAGCAGTACTTC
few	TRBD2	TRBV29-1	TRBJ2-1	CSFGGTSGEKEQFF	TGCAGCTTTGGGGGGACTAGCGGGGAAAAGGAGCAGTTCTTC
many	NA	TRBV6-6	TRBJ1-1	CASIQGHMNTEAFF	TGTGCCAGCATTCAAGGACATATGAACACTGAAGCTTTCTTT
NA	NA	TRBV7-2	TRBJ2-1	CASGGASSYNEQFF	TGTGCCTCCGGCGGGGCTAGCTCCTACAATGAGCAGTTCTTC
many	TRBD2	TRBV5-1	TRBJ2-1	CASSTAGVSYNEQFF	TGCGCCAGCAGTACAGCGGGAGTCTCCTACAATGAGCAGTTCTTC
many	NA	TRBV28	TRBJ1-5	CASKGSNQPQHF	TGTGCCAGCAAGGGAAGCAATCAGCCCCAGCATTTT
NA	NA	TRBV7-8	TRBJ1-1	CASSLVSEAFF	TGTGCCAGCAGCTTAGTATCTGAAGCTTTCTTT
NA	NA	TRBV7-2	TRBJ2-3	CASSLPLGRRTDTQYF	TGTGCCAGCAGCTTACCCCTGGGACGGCGGACTGATACGCAGTATTTT
many	NA	TRBV20-1	TRBJ1-5	CSAAGVLSNQPQHF	TGCAGTGCGGCGGGGGTTTTGAGCAATCAGCCCCAGCATTTT
few	TRBD1	TRBV5-6	TRBJ2-3	CASSFRTGATDTQYF	TGTGCCAGCAGCTTCAGGACAGGCGCCACAGATACGCAGTATTTT
few	NA	TRBV29-1	TRBJ2-1	CSVRLDRDYNEQFF	TGCAGCGTTCGCTTGGACAGAGACTACAATGAGCAGTTCTTC
many	TRBD2	TRBV24-1	TRBJ2-2	CATSDLAGDTGELFF	TGTGCCACCAGTGATTTAGCGGGAGACACCGGGGAGCTGTTTTTT
few	NA	TRBV28	TRBJ1-1	CASGLGNTEAFF	TGTGCCAGCGGTCTGGGGAACACTGAAGCTTTCTTT
many	NA	TRBV4-3	TRBJ2-1	CASSQEGGGWNEQFF	TGCGCCAGCAGCCAAGAGGGGGGAGGTTGGAATGAGCAGTTCTTC
few	NA	TRBV27	TRBJ2-5	CASSPRTLQETQYF	TGTGCCAGCAGTCCCCGGACCCTACAAGAGACCCAGTACTTC
many	NA	TRBV9	TRBJ2-5	CASSVSLEETQYF	TGTGCCAGCAGCGTAAGCCTCGAAGAGACCCAGTACTTC
few	NA	TRBV7-9	TRBJ2-1	CASSLGGRDYNEQFF	TGTGCCAGCAGCTTGGGGGGACGGGACTACAATGAGCAGTTCTTC
few	NA	TRBV4-3	TRBJ1-4	CASSQHVATNEKLFF	TGCGCCAGCAGCCAGCACGTTGCAACTAATGAAAAACTGTTTTTT
NA	NA	TRBV11-1	TRBJ2-1	CASSIQSHEQFF	TGTGCCAGCAGCATCCAGAGCCATGAGCAGTTCTTC
many	TRBD2	TRBV28	TRBJ2-7	CASSPKPWGGTIRREQYF	TGTGCCAGCAGTCCCAAACCCTGGGGCGGGACTATCCGTCGGGAGCAGTACTTC
NA	TRBD1	TRBV20-1	TRBJ2-5	CSARPGTGGTAQETQYF	TGCAGTGCTCGTCCCGGGACAGGGGGGACGGCCCAAGAGACCCAGTACTTC
many	NA	TRBV24-1	TRBJ2-3	CATSGGVPTDTQYF	TGTGCCACCAGTGGTGGGGTTCCGACAGATACGCAGTATTTT
many	NA	TRBV20-1	TRBJ2-3	CSALRDGDTQYF	TGCAGTGCCCTCCGGGACGGGGATACGCAGTATTTT
many	TRBD2	TRBV24-1	TRBJ2-3	CATSDVLAGGATDTQYF	TGTGCCACCAGTGATGTACTAGCGGGAGGCGCAACTGATACGCAGTATTTT